Listed here are 5 T cell receptor beta chains from one sample, sequenced in a study of cytomegalovirus exposure and HLA in healthy donors. Vbeta (60) and Jbeta (13) primers were used in the PCR. The method was immunoSEQ multiplex PCR; TCRdb's version includes in-frame clones alone and lacks a portion of them. This table holds more than 75,000 clones, 74% found once. Sequencing was carried out using PBMCs. These receptors came from a man aged 40-49 years in good health and CMV-seropositive.

The chain carries TRBV29-1 and TRBJ1-6, with 7 positions matching TRBD1. The CDR3 contains 13 residues. With 4 bases clipped from V and 8 bases from J, the junction kept 5 bases outside the gene matches. Germline V CDR1 and CDR2: SQVTM, ANQGSEA. The CDR3 nucleotides are TGCAGCGTTGGCGACAGGGAAGATTCACCCCTCCACTTT. Protein product: CSVGDREDSPLHF.

The V gene is TRBV5-1, the J gene TRBJ2-3, with TRBD2 matching 11 bases. This CDR3 is built from 16 residues. Germline loops: CDR1 SGHRS, CDR2 YFSETQ. The V gene end was trimmed by 5 bases and the J gene end by 4 bases; junction bases not matched to a gene: 9. The CDR3 sequence: CASRRSLAGGPDTQYF. The CDR3, as DNA: TGCGCCAGCAGACGATCGCTAGCGGGGGGTCCAGATACGCAGTATTTT.

The chain is built from TRBV7-3 and TRBJ1-2, with D possibly matching TRBD1 (5 bases). The CDR3 covers 14 residues. V lost 2 bases and J lost 8, with 15 bases in between. Germline V gene data show CDR1 as SGHTA and CDR2 as FQGTGA. CDR3 nucleotides: TGTGCCAGCAGCTTAGGTCCGGGAGGGGACGGCTACACCTTC. This gives the protein CASSLGPGGDGYTF. Based on the CDR3 plus reference TRBV7-3 and TRBJ1-2, the full variable domain is GAGVSQTPSNKVTEKGKYVELRCDPISGHTALYWYRQSLGQGPEFLIYFQGTGAADDSGLPNDRFFAVRPEGSVSTLKIQRTERGDSAVYLCASSLGPGGDGYTFGSGTRLTVV.

Only a few counts were recorded for this clone. This chain uses TRBV10-3 with TRBJ2-3; D remains unclear. The CDR3 spans 11 residues. Per germline, CDR1 ENHRY and CDR2 SYGVKD. Trimming removed 5 bases at V and 6 bases at J, with 6 bases between. CDR3 residues: CAISSTDTQYF. The CDR3 DNA reads as TGTGCCATCAGTTCGACTGATACGCAGTATTTT.

This clone was recorded only once. Other DNA sequences from this sample encode an identical CDR3 as well. The chain links TRBV7-2 to TRBJ2-1, with 12 bases aligning to TRBD2. J was trimmed by 14 bases and V by 5 bases; bases with no gene match: 7. In germline, CDR1 is SGHTA, CDR2 FQGNSA. This CDR3 is 13 amino acids long. In DNA, the CDR3 is TGTGCCAGCAGCCCCCGGACTAGCGGGAACGAGTTCTTC. This translates into CASSPRTSGNEFF.